What follows are 18 T cell receptor beta chains derived from one specimen sequenced in a study of blood T cells in healthy people across ages. The second PCR ran roughly 6 to 12 cycles with a sample-barcoded 5' primer and J-beta primers. TCRdb itself ran the 5' RACE reads through MiXCR, one entry per CDR3 protein. The table records approximately 680,000 distinct CDR3 sequences, about 34% of them present only once. The sequenced sample consisted of blood. These receptors originate from an elderly woman in good health.

This clonotype appeared a few times. The V and J genes are TRBV27 and TRBJ2-7, with 8 positions matching TRBD2. Germline V gene lookup returns CDR1 MNHEY and CDR2 SMNVEV (reference sequence). The trim removed 6 bases at V and 0 bases at J, leaving 4 bases unmatched. The CDR3 spans 14 residues. The CDR3 region is CASSPSGPSYEQYF. As DNA, the CDR3 is TGTGCCAGCAGCCCTAGCGGGCCCTCCTACGAGCAGTACTTC.

Many counts were recorded for this clonotype. The chain joins TRBV10-3 to TRBJ2-5, with 9 nucleotides matching TRBD1. Unmatched junction bases numbered 1, after V lost 6 bases and J lost 2 bases. The CDR3 is 13 amino acids. Germline CDR1 ENHRY, CDR2 SYGVKD. CDR3 residues: CAIRGQGQETQYF. DNA of the CDR3: TGTGCCATCAGGGGACAGGGTCAAGAGACCCAGTACTTC.

The chain joins TRBV5-1 to TRBJ2-7, with TRBD1 identical over 7 bases. Germline trimming cut 4 bases from V and 2 bases from J; bases unmatched to any gene: 9. CDR1 is SGHRS, CDR2 YFSETQ, per germline. The CDR3 length is 15 residues. Here the CDR3 DNA reads TGCGCCAGCAGCATCGGTAGGGACAGCGCCTACGAGCAGTACTTC. Amino acid sequence: CASSIGRDSAYEQYF.

The rearrangement joins TRBV5-1 to TRBJ2-6, with D tentatively TRBD1 or TRBD2 (6 bases each). The germline gives CDR1 SGHRS, CDR2 YFSETQ. The CDR3 length is 19 residues. V was cut by 0 bases and J by 4 bases, with 20 bases left in between. The CDR3 here is CASSLVGGRGSPGANVLTF. The CDR3 nucleotides read TGCGCCAGCAGCTTGGTCGGGGGCAGGGGAAGCCCGGGGGCCAACGTCCTGACTTTC. The complete variable domain, with remaining parts taken from reference TRBV5-1 and TRBJ2-6, reads KAGVTQTPRYLIKTRGQQVTLSCSPISGHRSVSWYQQTPGQGLQFLFEYFSETQRNKGNFPGRFSGRQFSNSRSEMNVSTLELGDSALYLCASSLVGGRGSPGANVLTFGAGSRLTVL.

The rearrangement links TRBV18 to TRBJ1-3; no firm D call. This CDR3 is 16 amino acids long. The V end was cut by 0 bases, the J end by 0 bases, with 9 bases between. Germline CDR1 KGHSH, CDR2 LQKENI. CDR3 DNA sequence: TGTGCCAGCTCACCACCATTTGGATCCTCTGGAAACACCATATATTTT. Its protein product is CASSPPFGSSGNTIYF.

This clonotype was seen repeatedly, ten times or more. This chain joins TRBV30 and TRBJ2-4, with D tentatively TRBD2 (5 bases). CDR3 length: 12 amino acids. Trimming shortened V by 1 base and J by 8 bases, and 9 bases separated the two germline ends. The germline V gene encodes CDR1 GTSNPN and CDR2 SVGIG (reference sequence). CDR3 nucleotides: TGTGCCTGGAGTGAGACGAGGGACATTCAGTACTTC. It codes for CAWSETRDIQYF.

This clonotype was counted many times. The V gene is TRBV30, the J gene TRBJ1-2, with D perhaps matching TRBD1 (6 bases). Germline loops: CDR1 GTSNPN, CDR2 SVGIG (reference sequence). The V end was cut by 2 bases, the J end by 7 bases, with 14 bases between. The CDR3 is 13 amino acids. The CDR3 DNA follows: TGTGCCTGGAGTATGAGGGGGGGAGGTGGCTACACCTTC. Encoded protein: CAWSMRGGGGYTF.

This clonotype was counted a few times. The chain employs TRBV6-1 and TRBJ2-5; perhaps D is TRBD1 or TRBD2 (6 bases each). The closer fit of TRBJ2-1 to the DNA end suggests the J call may be wrong. Germline V CDR1 and CDR2: MNHNS, SASEGT. The CDR3 contains 14 residues. CDR3 nucleotide sequence: TGTGCCAGCGGGGGGCAGAGTCTCCAAGAGACCCAGTTCTTC. Translating it yields CASGGQSLQETQFF.

Many counts were recorded for this clonotype. This rearrangement joins TRBV20-1 to TRBJ2-3; D not resolved. The V and J ends lost 7 bases and 6 bases respectively, with 8 bases between them. The V gene's germline CDR1 is DFQATT and CDR2 SNEGSKA (reference sequence). The length of the CDR3 is 10 residues. The chain's CDR3 is CSGLDDTQYF. CDR3 sequence (DNA): TGCAGTGGATTGGACGATACGCAGTATTTT.

This clonotype has a count of ten or more. This rearrangement joins TRBV20-1 to TRBJ2-3, with D hard to call. The V and J ends lost 3 bases and 4 bases respectively, with 5 bases between them. The germline CDR1 and CDR2 sequences are DFQATT and SNEGSKA (reference sequence). The CDR3 is 11 amino acids. CDR3 in DNA: TGCAGTGCTAGCCCCGCAGATACGCAGTATTTT. It translates to CSASPADTQYF.

This clonotype came up many times. This chain uses TRBV29-1 with TRBJ2-5; 8 bases fit TRBD1. J gave up 4 bases and V 6 bases, and 7 bases lay outside the gene matches. Germline assignment: CDR1 SQVTM and CDR2 ANQGSEA. The CDR3 has 13 amino acids. The DNA for the CDR3 is TGCAGCGTCAAAATCGGGACAGGAGAGACCCAGTACTTC. Translated, it gives CSVKIGTGETQYF.

A remark on this clonotype: Being one base from a much bigger clone, this may be a read error. The J gene is TRBJ1-5, the V gene TRBV29-1; no firm D call. The CDR3 is made up of 13 amino acids. Per the germline V gene, CDR1 is SQVTM and CDR2 is ANQGSEA. The CDR3 sequence: CRVLVAGNQPQHF. The DNA of the CDR3 is TGCCGCGTTTTGGTAGCGGGCAATCAGCCCCAGCATTTT. The full variable domain, with the rest looked up from reference TRBV29-1 and TRBJ1-5, is SAVISQKPSRDICQRGTSLTIQCQVDSQVTMMFWYRQQPGQSLTLIATANQGSEATYESGFVIDKFPISRPNLTFSTLTVSNMSPEDSSIYLCRVLVAGNQPQHFGDGTRLSIL.

The rearrangement joins TRBV6-6 to TRBJ2-3; D not certain. Trimming pared 2 bases from V and 2 bases from J, leaving 8 bases between. CDR3 size: 14 residues. Germline V gene lookup returns CDR1 MNHNY and CDR2 SVGAGI (reference sequence). CDR3 residues: CASSYIQTTDTQYF. In nucleotides, the CDR3 is TGTGCCAGCAGTTACATCCAAACCACAGATACGCAGTATTTT.

Note on this clonotype: This may stem from a read error, because a much larger clone lies one nucleotide away. This sequence joins TRBV6-2 or TRBV6-3 and TRBJ2-7; D remains unclear. The DNA end favors TRBJ2-5, so the J call may be wrong. Germline V gene data show CDR1 as MNHEY and CDR2 as SVGEGT. The length of the CDR3 is 12 residues. CDR3 loop: CASSCSKGTQYF. The CDR3 coding sequence is TGTGCCAGCAGTTGCTCGAAGGGGACCCAGTACTTC.

The chain couples TRBV28 to TRBJ1-6, with D tentatively TRBD1 (5 bases). Trimming removed 7 bases at V and 13 bases at J, with 14 bases between. The germline V gene encodes CDR1 MDHEN and CDR2 SYDVKM. CDR3 size: 12 residues. DNA for the CDR3: TGTGCCAGCACCCTTCCCCGGGGGCCCCTCCACTTT. Its translation: CASTLPRGPLHF.

V gene TRBV20-1 combines with J gene TRBJ2-4; D remains ambiguous. The J call may be faulty, since TRBJ2-5 better matches the DNA end. The CDR3 has 12 amino acids. CDR1 is DFQATT, CDR2 SNEGSKA, per germline (reference sequence). CDR3 in amino acids: CSSRWIGETQYF. The CDR3 region has the DNA TGCAGTAGCCGATGGATAGGAGAGACCCAGTACTTC.

The chain employs TRBV7-3 and TRBJ2-7; TRBD1 matches 8 bases. The CDR3 is 14 amino acids. CDR1 SGHTA and CDR2 FQGTGA come from the germline V gene. V lost 2 bases, J lost 12 bases, and 12 bases stayed unmatched. In nucleotides, the CDR3 is TGTGCCAGCAGCTTAGGACAGGGTTTAGAGACCCGGTACTTC. It encodes CASSLGQGLETRYF.

The table lists this clonotype with many counts. This rearrangement joins TRBV7-9 to TRBJ2-3; D gene ambiguous. The V end lost 5 bases, the J end lost 3 bases, and 12 bases lay between the germline ends. The CDR3 is 14 amino acids. Germline assignment: CDR1 SEHNR and CDR2 FQNEAQ (reference sequence). CDR3 sequence: CASSPPLTTDTQYF. As DNA, the CDR3 is TGTGCCAGCAGCCCACCCCTTACTACAGATACGCAGTATTTT.